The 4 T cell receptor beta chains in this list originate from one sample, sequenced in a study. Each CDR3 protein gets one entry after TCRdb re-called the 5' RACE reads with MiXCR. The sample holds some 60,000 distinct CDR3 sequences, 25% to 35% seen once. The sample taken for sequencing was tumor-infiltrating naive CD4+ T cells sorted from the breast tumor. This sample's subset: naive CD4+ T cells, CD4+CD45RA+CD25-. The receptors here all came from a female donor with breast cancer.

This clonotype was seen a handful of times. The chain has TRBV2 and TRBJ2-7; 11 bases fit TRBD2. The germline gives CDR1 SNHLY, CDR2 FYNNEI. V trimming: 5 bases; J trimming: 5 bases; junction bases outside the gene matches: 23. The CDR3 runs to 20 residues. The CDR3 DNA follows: TGTGCCAGCAGTTCATCGGGACAGATCGTAACTAGCGGGAGTCGCCACGAGCAGTACTTC. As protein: CASSSSGQIVTSGSRHEQYF.

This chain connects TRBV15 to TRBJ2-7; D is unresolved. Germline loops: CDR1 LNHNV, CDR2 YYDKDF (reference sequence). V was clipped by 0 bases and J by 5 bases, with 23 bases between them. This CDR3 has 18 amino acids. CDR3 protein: CATSRDTLAPGQVHEQYF. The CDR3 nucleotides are TGTGCCACCAGCAGAGATACATTGGCGCCAGGCCAAGTCCACGAGCAGTACTTC.

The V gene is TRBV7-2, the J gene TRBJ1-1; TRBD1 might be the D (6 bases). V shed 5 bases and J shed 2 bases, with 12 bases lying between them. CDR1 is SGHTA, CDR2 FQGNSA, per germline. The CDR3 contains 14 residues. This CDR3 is CASSQDSFNTEAFF. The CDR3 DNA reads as TGTGCCAGCAGCCAGGACAGTTTTAACACTGAAGCTTTCTTT.

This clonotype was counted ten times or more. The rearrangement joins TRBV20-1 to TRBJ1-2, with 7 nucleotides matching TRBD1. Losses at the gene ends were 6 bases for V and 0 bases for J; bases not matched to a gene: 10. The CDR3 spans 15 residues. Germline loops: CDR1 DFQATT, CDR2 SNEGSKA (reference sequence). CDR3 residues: CSANPGQPTNYGYTF. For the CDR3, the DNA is TGCAGTGCGAATCCGGGACAGCCTACTAACTATGGCTACACCTTC.